These 15 T cell receptor beta chains share one sample of origin, sequenced in a study of T cell repertoires in cytomegalovirus infection. TCRdb passed the reads through MiXCR, listing each CDR3 protein once. The sample records 150,000 to 200,000 distinct CDR3 sequences, roughly 30% being singletons. Sequencing was carried out using PBMCs. Source of these receptors: a human donor in good health (CMV status not recorded). Some clones in this sample may be carry-over from other donors' samples.

This clonotype has a count of ten or more. V is TRBV7-2 and J is TRBJ1-5; 9 bases map to TRBD1. Losses at the gene ends were 4 bases for V and 6 bases for J; bases not matched to a gene: 4. The germline V gene encodes CDR1 SGHTA and CDR2 FQGNSA. CDR3 length: 14 residues. The CDR3 sequence: CASSWGQGSQPQHF. For the CDR3, the DNA is TGTGCCAGCAGCTGGGGACAGGGAAGTCAGCCCCAGCATTTT.

The table lists this clonotype with a few counts. The J gene is TRBJ1-6, the V gene TRBV2, with D unresolved. There are 14 residues in the CDR3. Trimming removed 4 bases at V and 7 bases at J, with 11 bases between. The germline V gene has CDR1 SNHLY and CDR2 FYNNEI. The CDR3 DNA sequence: TGTGCCAGCAGTGGGGGTAACCCGAATTCACCCCTCCACTTT. Translating gives CASSGGNPNSPLHF.

The J gene is TRBJ1-2, the V gene TRBV19; 8 bases are a match to TRBD1. Germline CDR1 reads LNHDA; CDR2 reads SQIVND (reference sequence). After removal of 1 base from V and 5 bases from J, the junction contained 0 bases not matched to a gene. This CDR3 has 13 amino acids. This CDR3 reads CASSIGQGYGYTF. For the CDR3, the DNA is TGTGCCAGTAGTATAGGACAGGGGTATGGCTACACCTTC.

This clonotype occurred many times. The chain employs TRBV7-8 and TRBJ1-2; 8 bases match TRBD1. Germline CDR1 and CDR2: SGHVS and FQNEAQ. Trimming took 5 bases from V and 3 from J; bases not matched to a gene: 5. The CDR3 loop spans 14 amino acids. The CDR3 nucleotides read TGTGCCAGCAGCCGGGACAGGTCGGACTATGGCTACACCTTC. It specifies CASSRDRSDYGYTF. Full variable domain (remainder filled in from reference TRBV7-8 and TRBJ1-2): GAGVSQSPRYKVAKRGQDVALRCDPISGHVSLFWYQQALGQGPEFLTYFQNEAQLDKSGLPSDRFFAERPEGSVSTLKIQRTQQEDSAVYLCASSRDRSDYGYTFGSGTRLTVV.

There are a few counts of this clonotype. V usage is TRBV4-2 and J usage is TRBJ1-4; tentatively, D is TRBD1 (6 bases). Germline V gives CDR1 LGHNA, CDR2 YNFKEQ. The CDR3 is 14 residues long. The V gene lost 4 bases and the J gene lost 4 bases, with 10 bases spanning the gap. CDR3 amino acids: CASSRLDSNEKLFF. The CDR3 DNA sequence: TGTGCCAGCAGCCGCTTGGACAGTAATGAAAAACTGTTTTTT.

This clonotype was counted at least ten times. The chain links TRBV18 to TRBJ1-1; unclear D gene. This CDR3 is built from 11 residues. In germline, CDR1 is KGHSH, CDR2 LQKENI. The ends were cut back, 8 bases at V and 1 base at J, with 5 bases in the middle. The CDR3 region has the DNA TGTGCCAGCAGCTCGAACACTGAAGCTTTCTTT. Translating it yields CASSSNTEAFF.

The sample holds many counts of this clonotype. The chain combines TRBV7-2 with TRBJ1-5; D is perhaps TRBD1 (5 bases). This CDR3 has 14 amino acids. CDR1 SGHTA and CDR2 FQGNSA come from the germline V gene. The V gene lost 4 bases and the J gene lost 5 bases, with 12 bases spanning the gap. CDR3 region: CASSSGPTYQPQHF. CDR3 sequence (DNA): TGTGCCAGCAGCTCGGGACCGACCTATCAGCCCCAGCATTTT.

V gene TRBV25-1 combines with J gene TRBJ2-3; TRBD1 agrees at 9 bases. The V gene end was trimmed by 7 bases and the J gene end by 1 base; junction bases not matched to a gene: 9. This CDR3 is 16 amino acids long. CDR1 is MGHDK and CDR2 is SYGVNS in the germline V gene. The CDR3 coding sequence is TGTGCCAGCAATTCCCTGGACAGGGGAGGCACAGATACGCAGTATTTT. The encoded protein is CASNSLDRGGTDTQYF. Full variable domain (outside the CDR3, taken from reference TRBV25-1 and TRBJ2-3): EADIYQTPRYLVIGTGKKITLECSQTMGHDKMYWYQQDPGMELHLIHYSYGVNSTEKGDLSSESTVSRIRTEHFPLTLESARPSHTSQYLCASNSLDRGGTDTQYFGPGTRLTVL.

This chain links TRBV15 with TRBJ1-2; 8 bases map to TRBD1. The CDR3 has 14 amino acids. V gave up 1 base and J gave up 8 bases; unmatched junction bases: 6. Germline V lookup: CDR1 LNHNV, CDR2 YYDKDF (reference sequence). The CDR3 is CATSRGPDRDGYTF. As DNA, the CDR3 is TGTGCCACCAGCAGAGGACCGGACAGGGACGGCTACACCTTC.

The rearrangement links TRBV6-4 to TRBJ1-2; no firm D call. Germline V gene data show CDR1 as MRHNA and CDR2 as SNTAGT. V shed 5 bases and J shed 8 bases, with 9 bases lying between them. The CDR3 contains 11 residues. The CDR3 DNA is TGTGCCAGCAGTAACGAGCGAGGCTACACCTTC. Protein: CASSNERGYTF.

The rearrangement links TRBV7-3 to TRBJ2-3; D possibly corresponds to TRBD1 (6 bases). Gene TRBJ1-5 matches the end of the DNA better, so the J call may be wrong. This CDR3 region has 15 residues. The V gene's germline CDR1 is SGHTA and CDR2 FQGTGA. The CDR3: CASSLRAGGTDTQHF. In DNA, the CDR3 is TGTGCCAGCAGCTTAAGAGCGGGGGGCACAGATACGCAGCATTTT.

For the CDR3, the DNA is TGTGCCAGCAATCCGGCGAACAGGGAACAGGGGTATGGCTACACCTTC. Residues: CASNPANREQGYGYTF. This chain links TRBV12-3 or TRBV12-4 with TRBJ1-2; 7 nucleotides align to TRBD1. CDR3 size: 16 residues. The trim removed 7 bases at V and 5 bases at J, leaving 16 bases unmatched.

The chain uses TRBV20-1 and TRBJ1-1, with D unclear. The germline V gene has CDR1 DFQATT and CDR2 SNEGSKA (reference sequence). The CDR3 spans 13 residues. Trimming stripped 3 bases from V and 0 bases from J, with 8 bases between. CDR3 nucleotide sequence: TGCAGTGCTAGGCAGGACTTGAACACTGAAGCTTTCTTT. It codes for CSARQDLNTEAFF.

The rearrangement uses TRBV4-3 and TRBJ2-1; the match to TRBD1 covers 10 bases. This CDR3 region has 15 residues. V shed 4 bases, J shed 5 bases, and the junction held 5 bases outside the gene matches. Per germline, CDR1 LGHNA and CDR2 YSLEER. The CDR3 reads CASSPRTGGDNEQFF. In DNA, the CDR3 is TGCGCCAGCAGCCCTCGGACAGGGGGAGACAATGAGCAGTTCTTC.

The genes are TRBV7-3 and TRBJ2-1; D unresolved. V gave up 2 bases and J gave up 4 bases, with 9 bases separating them. CDR3 length: 14 amino acids. Germline-derived CDR1 and CDR2 are SGHTA and FQGTGA. The CDR3 coding sequence is TGTGCCAGCAGCTTAGATGGTCGATACAATGAGCAGTTCTTC. Its translation is CASSLDGRYNEQFF.